This T cell receptor beta chain came from a study of blood T cell repertoires in COVID-19. Looking at the study overall: Collection of acute and convalescent COVID-19 samples took place in the United States, Italy and Spain. The cDNA or gDNA used as material had been derived from T cells, B-cell-depleted T cells, or PBMCs.

CDR3 size: 14 residues. Trimming took 8 bases from V and 7 from J, leaving 17 bases between them. Per germline, CDR1 MNHEY and CDR2 SVGAGI. Authors' analysis steps: Using reference gene primer amplification, nucleated cell counts were estimated. Clones were read by immunoSEQ multiplex PCR, and TCRdb kept only the in-frame ones, dropping some. V, J and clone size reflect that table, while D and trimming were determined from the DNA. The sample has about 110,000 clones, about 90% seen once. This chain connects TRBV6-5 to TRBJ2-2; a weak D match, TRBD2 (6 bases). The sequenced sample consisted of peripheral blood. The TCR originated in a woman aged 45-65 years with active or convalescent COVID-19. CDR3 DNA sequence: TGTGCCAGCCGGGAGAGGGAGCATAGCGGGGAGCTGTTTTTT. It is translated as CASREREHSGELFF.